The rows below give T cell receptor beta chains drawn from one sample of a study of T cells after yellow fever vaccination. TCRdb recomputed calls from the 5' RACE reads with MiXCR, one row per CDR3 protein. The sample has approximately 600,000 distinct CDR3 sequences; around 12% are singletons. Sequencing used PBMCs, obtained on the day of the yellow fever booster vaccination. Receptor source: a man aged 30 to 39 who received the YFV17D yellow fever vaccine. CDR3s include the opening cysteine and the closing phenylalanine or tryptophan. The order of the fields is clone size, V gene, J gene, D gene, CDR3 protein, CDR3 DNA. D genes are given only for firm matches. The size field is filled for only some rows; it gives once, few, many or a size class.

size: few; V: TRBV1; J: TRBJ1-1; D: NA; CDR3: CTSSQGGWGTEAFF; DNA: TGCACCAGCAGCCAAGGGGGCTGGGGCACTGAAGCTTTCTTT
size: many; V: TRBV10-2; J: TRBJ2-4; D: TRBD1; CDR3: CASQGVGSRQNIQYF; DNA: TGCGCCAGCCAGGGGGTGGGGAGTAGACAAAACATTCAGTACTTC
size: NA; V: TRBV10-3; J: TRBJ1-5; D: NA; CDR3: CAISERSENQPQHF; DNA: TGTGCCATCAGTGAGAGAAGCGAAAATCAGCCCCAGCATTTT
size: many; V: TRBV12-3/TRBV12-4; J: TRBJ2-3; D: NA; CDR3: CASSLSDRPTQYF; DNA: TGTGCCAGCAGTTTGTCGGACCGACCAACGCAGTATTTT
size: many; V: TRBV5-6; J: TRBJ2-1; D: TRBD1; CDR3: CASSPSPGTGSHNEQFF; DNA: TGTGCCAGCAGCCCTAGTCCCGGGACAGGGTCCCACAATGAGCAGTTCTTC
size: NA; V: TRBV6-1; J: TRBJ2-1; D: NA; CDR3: CASTYRTVIYNEQFF; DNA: TGTGCCAGCACCTACCGGACAGTGATCTACAATGAGCAGTTCTTC
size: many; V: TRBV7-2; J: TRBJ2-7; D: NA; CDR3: CASSVGTYEQYF; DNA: TGTGCCAGCAGCGTCGGAACATACGAGCAGTACTTC
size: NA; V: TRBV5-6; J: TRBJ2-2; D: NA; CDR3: CASSHPGTANTGELFF; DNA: TGTGCCAGCAGCCATCCAGGGACTGCGAACACCGGGGAGCTGTTTTTT
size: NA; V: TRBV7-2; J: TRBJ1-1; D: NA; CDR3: CASSLATGSWGGTEAFF; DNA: TGTGCCAGCAGCTTAGCCACAGGGTCCTGGGGGGGCACTGAAGCTTTCTTT
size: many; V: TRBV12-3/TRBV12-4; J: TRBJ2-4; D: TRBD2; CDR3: CASSFSGAKNIQYF; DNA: TGTGCCAGCAGTTTTAGCGGGGCTAAGAACATTCAGTACTTC
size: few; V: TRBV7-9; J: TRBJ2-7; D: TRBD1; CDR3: CASSLGDRGYEQYF; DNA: TGTGCCAGCAGCCTAGGGGACAGGGGCTACGAGCAGTACTTC
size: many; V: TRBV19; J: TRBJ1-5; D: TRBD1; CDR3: CASSIRGTENQPQHF; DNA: TGTGCCAGTAGTATCCGGGGGACAGAAAATCAGCCCCAGCATTTT
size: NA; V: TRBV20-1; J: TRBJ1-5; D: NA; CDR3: CSAPVRASNQPQHF; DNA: TGCAGTGCCCCAGTAAGGGCGAGCAATCAGCCCCAGCATTTT
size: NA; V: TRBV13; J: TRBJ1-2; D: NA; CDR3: CASSLGVRCAF; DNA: TGTGCCAGCAGCTTAGGGGTCAGGTGCGCCTTC
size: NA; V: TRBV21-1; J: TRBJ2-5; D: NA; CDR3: CASSTPGQGAVETQYF; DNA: TGTGCCAGCAGCACCCCGGGACAGGGGGCGGTGGAGACCCAGTACTTC
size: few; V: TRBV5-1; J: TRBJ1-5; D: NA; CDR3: CASSRDGGRNQPQHF; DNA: TGCGCCAGCAGCCGGGACGGTGGTCGTAATCAGCCCCAGCATTTT
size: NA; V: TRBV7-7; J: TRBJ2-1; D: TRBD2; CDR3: CASSETSGRNNEQFF; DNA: TGTGCCAGCAGCGAAACTAGCGGGCGTAACAATGAGCAGTTCTTC
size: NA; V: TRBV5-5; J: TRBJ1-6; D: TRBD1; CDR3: CASSRQPGQDNSPLHF; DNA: TGTGCCAGCAGCCGCCAGCCGGGACAGGATAATTCACCCCTCCACTTT
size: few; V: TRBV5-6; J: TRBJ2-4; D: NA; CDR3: CASSLQGSLAKNIQYF; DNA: TGTGCCAGCAGCTTACAGGGTTCGCTAGCCAAAAACATTCAGTACTTC